This T cell receptor (delta chain) derives from a study of gamma-delta T cells after stem cell transplantation. The CDR3 is made up of 21 amino acids. Looked up from germline, CDR1 is GEAIGNYY and CDR2 is EKD. J was trimmed by 0 bases and V by 2 bases; bases with no gene match: 23. This clone is medium-sized in the sample. TCRdb fed the RT-PCR reads to CATT. Of 2,500 to 3,500 delta-chain clones listed, roughly 5.4% were seen once; the top ten hold approximately 10%. The receptor's source is a human donor. It is not recorded whose cells these are; they may come from a transplant donor. The sequencing sample was made of gamma-delta T cells. The V and J genes are TRDV2 and TRDJ1, with 7 nucleotides matching TRDD3. CDR3 DNA sequence: TGTGCCTGTGACATTCTTTCCTTTGCGGATACGCGTGTGGAGTACACCGATAAACTCATCTTT. This sequence encodes CACDILSFADTRVEYTDKLIF.